This passage covers 32 T cell receptor beta chains from one sample sequenced in a study of pediatric ulcerative colitis. During colonoscopy, one to two rectal pinch biopsies were collected. The assay was immunoSEQ multiplex PCR, and TCRdb's table has in-frame clones only and misses some. The sample has fewer than 30,000 clones, 70% to 75% seen once. The material sequenced was gut tissue. These receptors were obtained from a boy between 10 and 17 years old with severe ulcerative colitis.

The chain combines TRBV7-8 with TRBJ2-6; 11 bases fit TRBD1. The junction had 7 bases not matched to a gene; V was cut back by 6 bases and J by 0 bases. CDR3 length: 18 amino acids. Germline V CDR1 and CDR2: SGHVS, FQNEAQ. The CDR3 spells CASSDRTGGDSGANVLTF. The CDR3 region has the DNA TGTGCCAGCAGTGATAGGACAGGGGGCGACTCTGGGGCCAACGTCCTGACTTTC.

The rearrangement joins TRBV30 to TRBJ2-2, with D tentatively TRBD1 (5 bases). CDR1 is GTSNPN and CDR2 is SVGIG in the germline V gene (reference sequence). This CDR3 is 14 amino acids long. V was trimmed by 4 bases and J by 0 bases, leaving 9 bases between them. CDR3 residues: CAWKGLTNTGELFF. The CDR3 DNA is TGTGCCTGGAAGGGGCTAACGAACACCGGGGAGCTGTTTTTT.

This clone has more than one count but fewer than ten. J is TRBJ2-2 and V is TRBV19, with D unclear. The CDR3 extends over 15 amino acids. CDR1 is LNHDA and CDR2 is SQIVND in the germline V gene (reference sequence). Trimming shortened V by 6 bases and J by 4 bases, and 15 bases separated the two germline ends. CDR3 nucleotides: TGTGCCAGTAGCCCATGGTCAGGCTCCACCGGGGAGCTGTTTTTT. Its protein product is CASSPWSGSTGELFF. Filled out from reference TRBV19 and TRBJ2-2, the complete variable domain reads DGGITQSPKYLFRKEGQNVTLSCEQNLNHDAMYWYRQDPGQGLRLIYYSQIVNDFQKGDIAEGYSVSREKKESFPLTVTSAQKNPTAFYLCASSPWSGSTGELFFGEGSRLTVL.

This clone is a singleton in its sample. The chain combines TRBV7-2 with TRBJ1-1; D not certain. Trimming shortened V by 1 base and J by 3 bases, and 6 bases separated the two germline ends. This CDR3 region has 13 residues. Germline CDR1 is SGHTA and CDR2 is FQGNSA. The DNA of the CDR3 is TGTGCCAGCAGCTTAGTTAGCGACACTGAAGCTTTCTTT. Protein product: CASSLVSDTEAFF. Full variable domain (missing parts from reference TRBV7-2 and TRBJ1-1): GAGVSQSPSNKVTEKGKDVELRCDPISGHTALYWYRQSLGQGLEFLIYFQGNSAPDKSGLPSDRFSAERTGGSVSTLTIQRTQQEDSAVYLCASSLVSDTEAFFGQGTRLTVV.

The chain combines TRBV28 with TRBJ2-4; no clear D gene. The CDR3 loop spans 13 amino acids. The ends were cut back, 3 bases at V and 3 bases at J, with 6 bases in the middle. Germline V CDR1 and CDR2: MDHEN, SYDVKM. The CDR3 region has the DNA TGTGCCAGCAGTTTCGGCGTCAAAAACATTCAGTACTTC. It is translated as CASSFGVKNIQYF.

The chain joins TRBV5-1 to TRBJ2-5; weak D call: TRBD2 (5 bases). The germline V gene encodes CDR1 SGHRS and CDR2 YFSETQ. V was trimmed by 0 bases and J by 4 bases, leaving 13 bases between them. CDR3 length: 15 amino acids. The CDR3 loop is CASSLAPGMGETQYF. In DNA, the CDR3 is TGCGCCAGCAGCTTGGCCCCGGGGATGGGAGAGACCCAGTACTTC.

This clone has a handful of counts. The chain carries TRBV19 and TRBJ1-2, with D possibly matching TRBD1 (5 bases). The germline V gene has CDR1 LNHDA and CDR2 SQIVND (reference sequence). V was pared by 5 bases and J by 5 bases, with 9 bases between. The CDR3 covers 12 residues. This chain's CDR3 is CASSSRQYGYTF. The CDR3 region has the DNA TGTGCCAGTAGTTCCCGACAGTATGGCTACACCTTC.

The chain joins TRBV27 to TRBJ2-2; D is unresolved. V was trimmed by 0 bases and J by 6 bases, leaving 14 bases between them. CDR3 length: 16 residues. The germline V gene encodes CDR1 MNHEY and CDR2 SMNVEV (reference sequence). CDR3 nucleotide sequence: TGTGCCAGCAGTTTATCCGGGCATATTTACGCCGGGGAGCTGTTTTTT. Its translation is CASSLSGHIYAGELFF.

The rearrangement links TRBV6-6 to TRBJ1-2, with D perhaps TRBD1 (6 bases). Trimming pared 0 bases from V and 4 bases from J, leaving 6 bases between. The CDR3 extends over 13 amino acids. The V gene's germline CDR1 is MNHNY and CDR2 SVGAGI (reference sequence). The CDR3 bases are TGTGCCAGCAGTTACTCAGGGGGCTATGGCTACACCTTC. Its translation is CASSYSGGYGYTF.

This clone was detected only once. The chain uses TRBV19 and TRBJ2-3, with no clear D. In germline, CDR1 is LNHDA, CDR2 SQIVND (reference sequence). V lost 0 bases, J lost 1 base, and 11 bases lay in between. The CDR3 length is 16 residues. CDR3 coding DNA: TGTGCCAGTAGTATAGATCCTGCCACGGGCACAGATACGCAGTATTTT. Protein: CASSIDPATGTDTQYF.

The chain links TRBV5-5 to TRBJ2-4; 10 bases align to TRBD2. Germline V gene lookup returns CDR1 SGHKS and CDR2 YYEKEE (reference sequence). J gave up 0 bases and V 4 bases, and 10 bases lay outside the gene matches. The CDR3 is 18 residues long. The CDR3 protein is CASSLLAGPTLAKNIQYF. The CDR3, as DNA: TGTGCCAGCAGCCTACTAGCGGGGCCCACTTTAGCCAAAAACATTCAGTACTTC.

The chain employs TRBV5-1 and TRBJ2-1, with unresolved D. Germline V gene lookup returns CDR1 SGHRS and CDR2 YFSETQ. The V and J ends lost 0 bases and 5 bases respectively, with 0 bases between them. The CDR3 covers 11 residues. For the CDR3, the DNA is TGCGCCAGCAGCTTGGACAATGAGCAGTTCTTC. Its protein is CASSLDNEQFF.

This chain connects TRBV6-1 to TRBJ2-7; D is unclear. With 0 bases removed from V and 0 bases from J, the gap between germline ends came to 6 bases. Per the germline V gene, CDR1 is MNHNS and CDR2 is SASEGT. The CDR3 sequence is 14 residues long. CDR3 bases: TGTGCCAGCAGTGAAGCAACCGACTCCTACGAGCAGTACTTC. This translates into CASSEATDSYEQYF.

The CDR3 region is CASSEGLAGGFEQFF. CDR3 DNA: TGTGCCAGCAGCGAAGGACTAGCGGGAGGGTTTGAGCAGTTCTTC. The chain recombines TRBV5-5 with TRBJ2-1, with 15 bases aligning to TRBD2. The CDR3 runs 15 residues. J lost 9 bases, V lost 4 bases, and 5 bases had no gene match. Per the germline V gene, CDR1 is SGHKS and CDR2 is YYEKEE (reference sequence).

The chain has TRBV27 and TRBJ1-3, with D possibly TRBD1 on 6 matching bases. In germline, CDR1 is MNHEY, CDR2 SMNVEV (reference sequence). Trimming pared 5 bases from V and 2 bases from J, leaving 10 bases between. CDR3 length equals 14 residues. CDR3: CASSLSGAGNTIYF. The CDR3 DNA reads as TGTGCCAGCAGTCTCTCAGGGGCTGGAAACACCATATATTTT.

The gene calls are TRBV11-3 and TRBJ1-1; 8 nucleotides match TRBD1. Germline CDR1 and CDR2: SGHNT and YENEEA. V shed 4 bases, J shed 3 bases, and the junction held 10 bases outside the gene matches. The CDR3 is 16 residues long. The CDR3, as DNA: TGTGCCAGCAGCTCCCGGACAGGGACTGGGGACACTGAAGCTTTCTTT. It codes for CASSSRTGTGDTEAFF. The full variable domain, in which reference TRBV11-3 and TRBJ1-1 provide the parts outside the CDR3, is EAGVVQSPRYKIIEKKQPVAFWCNPISGHNTLYWYLQNLGQGPELLIRYENEEAVDDSQLPKDRFSAERLKGVDSTLKIQPAELGDSAVYLCASSSRTGTGDTEAFFGQGTRLTVV.

This chain links TRBV12-5 with TRBJ2-1; 12 bases fit TRBD2. The CDR3 contains 16 residues. From germline, CDR1 is LGHNT and CDR2 FRNRAP. J was trimmed by 8 bases and V by 1 base; bases with no gene match: 6. The CDR3 reads CASGLARLAGADEQFF. The CDR3, as DNA: TGTGCTAGTGGTTTGGCGCGACTAGCGGGAGCGGATGAGCAGTTCTTC.

The chain employs TRBV7-2 and TRBJ1-3; no reliable D call. This CDR3 comprises 15 residues. Germline values: CDR1 SGHTA, CDR2 FQGNSA. V was cut by 5 bases and J by 0 bases, with 11 bases left in between. CDR3 region: CASSPDPSSGNTIYF. The CDR3 coding sequence is TGTGCCAGCAGCCCGGACCCAAGCTCTGGAAACACCATATATTTT.

The rearrangement links TRBV2 to TRBJ2-7, with TRBD1 identical over 11 bases. The CDR3 covers 17 residues. With V trimmed by 7 bases and J by 6 bases, 17 bases remained unmatched. Germline loops: CDR1 SNHLY, CDR2 FYNNEI. CDR3 in DNA: TGTGCCAGCACTCTAGCAATTCCCGGGACAGGGGGAATCGAGCAGTACTTC. It specifies CASTLAIPGTGGIEQYF.

This rearrangement joins TRBV10-3 to TRBJ2-2; unclear D gene. V shed 0 bases and J shed 5 bases, with 10 bases lying between them. The CDR3 length is 15 residues. CDR1 ENHRY and CDR2 SYGVKD come from the germline V gene. CDR3 in DNA: TGTGCCATCAGTGAGTCGATCCCGGGTACCGGGGAGCTGTTTTTT. Residues: CAISESIPGTGELFF.

The V and J genes are TRBV27 and TRBJ2-1; D gene ambiguous. Germline values: CDR1 MNHEY, CDR2 SMNVEV (reference sequence). Trimming took 5 bases from V and 6 from J, leaving 26 bases between them. This CDR3 has 18 residues. The CDR3 is CASSPRAGSLFISNEQFF. The CDR3 DNA follows: TGTGCCAGCAGTCCACGGGCCGGCAGTTTGTTCATCTCCAATGAGCAGTTCTTC.

The chain has TRBV19 and TRBJ2-2; 10 positions match TRBD1. This CDR3 has 14 residues. Germline lookup yields CDR1 LNHDA and CDR2 SQIVND (reference sequence). With 9 bases clipped from V and 6 bases from J, the junction kept 7 bases outside the gene matches. The CDR3 DNA reads as TGTGCCAGCGCGGGGACAGGGGAACCCGGGGAGCTGTTTTTT. It is translated as CASAGTGEPGELFF.

V gene TRBV14 combines with J gene TRBJ2-1; the D gene is possibly TRBD2 (5 bases). The V gene's germline CDR1 is SGHDN and CDR2 FVKESK. Trimming took 0 bases from V and 4 from J, leaving 25 bases between them. CDR3 length: 20 amino acids. CDR3 loop: CASSQDHYGIARVGYNEQFF. The CDR3 DNA reads as TGTGCCAGCAGCCAAGATCACTATGGGATAGCGAGAGTCGGGTACAATGAGCAGTTCTTC.

The chain carries TRBV14 and TRBJ1-2; D is possibly TRBD1 (5 bases). There are 15 residues in the CDR3. CDR1 is SGHDN and CDR2 is FVKESK in the germline V gene. V lost 2 bases to trimming and J lost 0 bases, with 10 bases between them. DNA for the CDR3: TGTGCCAGCAGCCAAAAGGGGTTAGCTAACTATGGCTACACCTTC. Its translation is CASSQKGLANYGYTF.

The chain employs TRBV27 and TRBJ2-5, with 9 nucleotides matching TRBD1. This CDR3 is built from 14 residues. Germline V gives CDR1 MNHEY, CDR2 SMNVEV (reference sequence). Germline trimming cut 5 bases from V and 5 bases from J; bases unmatched to any gene: 6. The DNA for the CDR3 is TGTGCCAGCAGTCCAGGGACAGGGTGGGAGACCCAGTACTTC. Amino acids: CASSPGTGWETQYF.

The gene calls are TRBV5-1 and TRBJ2-1; 11 nucleotides agree with TRBD2. Looked up from germline, CDR1 is SGHRS and CDR2 is YFSETQ. Trimming at V came to 0 bases and at J to 4 bases, leaving 0 bases not matched to a gene. The CDR3 runs to 15 residues. The CDR3 spells CASSLGLAGYNEQFF. DNA of the CDR3: TGCGCCAGCAGCTTGGGACTAGCGGGGTACAATGAGCAGTTCTTC. The full variable domain, its missing parts supplied by reference TRBV5-1 and TRBJ2-1, is KAGVTQTPRYLIKTRGQQVTLSCSPISGHRSVSWYQQTPGQGLQFLFEYFSETQRNKGNFPGRFSGRQFSNSRSEMNVSTLELGDSALYLCASSLGLAGYNEQFFGPGTRLTVL.

The gene calls are TRBV14 and TRBJ1-2; 9 nucleotides agree with TRBD1. Looked up from germline, CDR1 is SGHDN and CDR2 is FVKESK. Unmatched junction bases numbered 7, after V lost 4 bases and J lost 4 bases. This CDR3 region has 15 residues. The CDR3 spells CASSRSGTGTYGYTF. CDR3 DNA: TGTGCCAGCAGCCGATCCGGGACAGGGACCTATGGCTACACCTTC.

The gene calls are TRBV7-3 and TRBJ2-2; 7 bases line up with TRBD2. The CDR3 spans 18 residues. In germline, CDR1 is SGHTA, CDR2 FQGTGA. Unmatched junction bases numbered 12, after V lost 4 bases and J lost 1 base. DNA of the CDR3: TGTGCCAGCAGCTACCCGGGGGGTAGCGGAATGAACACCGGGGAGCTGTTTTTT. Protein sequence: CASSYPGGSGMNTGELFF.

The CDR3 bases are TGTGCCAGCTCACCACAGGGTCAGGGCTACGAGCAGTACTTC. Its protein is CASSPQGQGYEQYF. V gene TRBV18 combines with J gene TRBJ2-5, with a weak D call TRBD1 (5 bases). The DNA end is more similar to TRBJ2-7, so the J call may be wrong. CDR1 is KGHSH, CDR2 LQKENI, per germline. The CDR3 length is 14 residues.

This rearrangement joins TRBV29-1 to TRBJ1-3; D is unclear. V gave up 1 base and J gave up 4 bases, with 5 bases separating them. The CDR3 is 12 amino acids. CDR1 is SQVTM, CDR2 ANQGSEA, per germline. In DNA, the CDR3 is TGCAGCGTTGAAGGAGGAGGAAACACCATATATTTT. Protein sequence: CSVEGGGNTIYF. The full variable domain, in which reference TRBV29-1 and TRBJ1-3 provide the parts outside the CDR3, is SAVISQKPSRDICQRGTSLTIQCQVDSQVTMMFWYRQQPGQSLTLIATANQGSEATYESGFVIDKFPISRPNLTFSTLTVSNMSPEDSSIYLCSVEGGGNTIYFGEGSWLTVV.

The chain combines TRBV29-1 with TRBJ2-1; perhaps TRBD1 as D (6 bases). V lost 6 bases to trimming and J lost 7 bases, with 10 bases between them. CDR1 SQVTM and CDR2 ANQGSEA come from the germline V gene. This CDR3 is 11 amino acids long. The CDR3 sequence is CSVEQGNEQFF. The CDR3 region has the DNA TGCAGCGTAGAGCAGGGGAATGAGCAGTTCTTC.

J is TRBJ2-7 and V is TRBV15; 7 nucleotides agree with TRBD1. The CDR3 has 14 residues. J lost 2 bases, V lost 4 bases, and 5 bases had no gene match. The germline V gene has CDR1 LNHNV and CDR2 YYDKDF (reference sequence). In DNA form, the CDR3 reads TGTGCCACCAGCATGACAGGGCGGACCTACGAGCAGTACTTC. It translates to CATSMTGRTYEQYF.